One sample yielded the 2 T cell receptor beta chains listed below, sequenced in a study of Ad26.COV2.S vaccination and SARS-CoV-2 variants. TCRdb keeps only in-frame clones here, not all; method: immunoSEQ multiplex PCR. Of tens of thousands of clones listed, approximately 80% were seen once; the top ten hold roughly 50%. Sequencing was performed on peripheral blood, taken after recovery from COVID-19. Receptor source: a human donor who had recovered from COVID-19.

This chain uses TRBV2 with TRBJ2-7, with D hard to call. CDR1 and CDR2 from the germline V gene are SNHLY and FYNNEI. The CDR3 loop spans 14 amino acids. Trimming left V 4 bases short and J 0 bases short, with 10 bases between. The CDR3 protein is CASSVINLSYEQYF. CDR3 nucleotide sequence: TGTGCCAGCAGTGTAATAAACCTCTCCTACGAGCAGTACTTC.

The chain combines TRBV9 with TRBJ1-2; D remains unclear. CDR3 size: 15 residues. The germline CDR1 and CDR2 sequences are SGDLS and YYNGEE. The ends were cut back, 0 bases at V and 1 base at J, with 10 bases in the middle. The CDR3 region is CASSVGVGINYGYTF. The DNA for the CDR3 is TGTGCCAGCAGCGTAGGGGTGGGGATTAACTATGGCTACACCTTC.